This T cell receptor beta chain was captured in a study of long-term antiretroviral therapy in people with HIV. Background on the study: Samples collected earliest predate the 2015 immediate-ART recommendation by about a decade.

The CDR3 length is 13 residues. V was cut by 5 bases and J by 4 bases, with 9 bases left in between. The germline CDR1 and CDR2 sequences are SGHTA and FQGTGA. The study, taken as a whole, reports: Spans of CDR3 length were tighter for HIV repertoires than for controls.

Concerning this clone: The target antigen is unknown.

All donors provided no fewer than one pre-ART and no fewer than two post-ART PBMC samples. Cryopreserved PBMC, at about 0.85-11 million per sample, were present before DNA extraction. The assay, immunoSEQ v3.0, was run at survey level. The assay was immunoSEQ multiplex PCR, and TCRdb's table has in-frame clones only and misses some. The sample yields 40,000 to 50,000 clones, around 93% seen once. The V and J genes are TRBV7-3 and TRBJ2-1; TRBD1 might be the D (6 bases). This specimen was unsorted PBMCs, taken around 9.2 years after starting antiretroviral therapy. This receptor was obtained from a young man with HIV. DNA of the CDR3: TGTGCCAGCAGCGTGGGACAATACAATGAGCAGTTCTTC. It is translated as CASSVGQYNEQFF.